This T cell receptor beta chain derives from a study of cytomegalovirus exposure and HLA in healthy donors. The primer mix had 60 Vbeta and 13 Jbeta primers. Here immunoSEQ multiplex PCR was the method, and the copy in TCRdb shows in-frame clones only, minus some. The sample has 150,000 to 200,000 clones, 80% to 90% seen once; the top ten hold 4.8%. V was cut by 11 bases and J by 4 bases, with 15 bases left in between. The CDR3 runs to 13 residues. Germline lookup yields CDR1 SNHLY and CDR2 FYNNEI. Turning to this clone: What it recognizes is unknown.

Healthy bone marrow donors supplied every sample. Study-wide points: In an earlier analysis, most TCR beta V segments were productive about 87% or about 30% of the time. Donor immune exposure was known only as CMV serostatus. V- and J-gene trimming of TCR beta was linked (in a later analysis) to a missense DCLRE1C variant.

This sequence was found in a girl under 18 in good health and CMV-seropositive. Source material: PBMCs. The rearrangement uses TRBV2 and TRBJ2-1; TRBD2 is a possible D gene (5 bases). The CDR3 DNA reads as TGTGCCGGCGGGCTTGGGCTATACAATGAGCAGTTCTTC. This encodes CAGGLGLYNEQFF.